What follows are 30 T cell receptor beta chains derived from one specimen sequenced in a study of blood T cell repertoires in COVID-19 (dated by TCRdb to the early 2020s). The library was made by the immunoSEQ multiplex PCR assay. In its TCRdb copy, this immuneACCESS table keeps in-frame sequences only and misses some clones. Where compared with another copy, unresolved V genes explain less than half of these, and the others have no known cause. This sample comprises roughly 100,000 clones, 84% of them detected only once. The biggest ten clones account for around 11% of the sample. The sequenced sample was peripheral blood. All receptors derive from a human donor in a cohort sampled during active COVID-19.

The chain uses TRBV15 and TRBJ2-7, with 13 bases lining up with TRBD2. Germline values: CDR1 LNHNV, CDR2 YYDKDF (reference sequence). The ends lost 3 bases at V and 4 bases at J; junction bases unmatched: 18. This CDR3 is 20 amino acids long. The DNA for the CDR3 is TGTGCCACCAGCAGCCTAAAAAGTGGACTAGCGGGGGCCCGCTTATACGAGCAGTACTTC. It is translated as CATSSLKSGLAGARLYEQYF.

This clone occurred a few times. The rearrangement uses TRBV2 and TRBJ2-5; 8 bases line up with TRBD2. The V gene's germline CDR1 is SNHLY and CDR2 FYNNEI. This CDR3 has 15 amino acids. V was pared by 6 bases and J by 4 bases, with 10 bases of the junction left unmatched. The CDR3 region is CASRGAGARGETQYF. The CDR3 nucleotides are TGTGCCAGCAGGGGAGCGGGGGCGCGGGGAGAGACCCAGTACTTC.

This clone was recorded once. The rearrangement joins TRBV19 to TRBJ1-5; TRBD1 matches 7 bases. CDR1 LNHDA and CDR2 SQIVND come from the germline V gene (reference sequence). The CDR3 covers 17 residues. J lost 5 bases, V lost 3 bases, and 13 bases had no gene match. CDR3 in amino acids: CASSIRTGQQGYQPQHF. The CDR3 nucleotides are TGTGCCAGTAGTATCCGAACGGGACAGCAGGGGTATCAGCCCCAGCATTTT.

The chain joins TRBV4-3 to TRBJ1-2; D possibly corresponds to TRBD1 (5 bases). The CDR3 totals 15 residues. V lost 2 bases and J lost 2, with 12 bases in between. Germline V gene lookup returns CDR1 LGHNA and CDR2 YSLEER. This chain's CDR3 is CASSQLPGLNYGYTF. DNA for the CDR3: TGCGCCAGCAGCCAACTGCCGGGACTGAACTATGGCTACACCTTC.

The chain recombines TRBV7-3 with TRBJ2-5, with TRBD2 as a possible D gene (6 bases). Per germline, CDR1 SGHTA and CDR2 FQGTGA. This CDR3 spans 13 amino acids. V lost 4 bases to trimming and J lost 3 bases, with 9 bases between them. The CDR3 region is CASSSTSKETQYF. The CDR3 coding sequence is TGTGCCAGCAGCTCAACTAGCAAAGAGACCCAGTACTTC. The full variable domain, in which reference TRBV7-3 and TRBJ2-5 provide the parts outside the CDR3, is GAGVSQTPSNKVTEKGKYVELRCDPISGHTALYWYRQSLGQGPEFLIYFQGTGAADDSGLPNDRFFAVRPEGSVSTLKIQRTERGDSAVYLCASSSTSKETQYFGPGTRLLVL.

V usage is TRBV5-1 and J usage is TRBJ2-4; D is ambiguous. Germline V gene lookup returns CDR1 SGHRS and CDR2 YFSETQ. The CDR3 covers 13 residues. Between the trimmed V and J ends, which lost 6 bases and 0 bases, there was a span of 7 bases. The CDR3 DNA follows: TGCGCCAGCAAAAGCCTAGCCAAAAACATTCAGTACTTC. This codes for CASKSLAKNIQYF.

The V call is TRBV6-5, the J call TRBJ1-1; a possible D gene is TRBD1 (6 bases). Germline CDR1 is MNHEY and CDR2 is SVGAGI. This CDR3 is 15 amino acids long. Trimming removed 0 bases at V and 4 bases at J, with 12 bases between. The CDR3 spells CASSYSQGGGTEAFF. The DNA for the CDR3 is TGTGCCAGCAGTTACTCACAGGGTGGGGGCACTGAAGCTTTCTTT.

The chain uses TRBV4-1 and TRBJ2-5, with TRBD2 identical over 9 bases. This CDR3 has 16 residues. Germline CDR1 and CDR2: MGHRA and YSYEKL. After removal of 2 bases from V and 1 base from J, the junction contained 5 bases not matched to a gene. CDR3 protein: CASSQTREGFQETQYF. The DNA for the CDR3 is TGCGCCAGCAGCCAAACGCGGGAGGGGTTCCAAGAGACCCAGTACTTC.

This rearrangement joins TRBV27 to TRBJ2-4; D possibly corresponds to TRBD1 (5 bases). Deletions cut 5 bases from V and 0 bases from J, with 17 bases between. Germline assignment: CDR1 MNHEY and CDR2 SMNVEV (reference sequence). The CDR3 spans 17 residues. The CDR3 coding sequence is TGTGCCAGCAGTCCCTTGGCCAACAGGCTAGCCAAAAACATTCAGTACTTC. This encodes CASSPLANRLAKNIQYF.

The chain has TRBV11-2 and TRBJ1-3; a possible D gene is TRBD1 (6 bases). The V and J ends lost 0 bases and 4 bases respectively, with 13 bases between them. Germline V gives CDR1 SGHAT, CDR2 FQNNGV. The CDR3 spans 16 residues. The CDR3 DNA reads TGTGCCAGCAGCTTAGAGGGACACACTCAGGGAAACACCATATATTTT. Protein: CASSLEGHTQGNTIYF.

CDR3 sequence (DNA): TGCGCCAGCAGCTTGGAGGGGACAGGAAATTCACCCCTCCACTTT. This translates into CASSLEGTGNSPLHF. The V call is TRBV5-1, the J call TRBJ1-6; 8 nucleotides agree with TRBD1. This CDR3 contains 15 residues. Unmatched junction bases numbered 3, after V lost 0 bases and J lost 7 bases. Germline V gene lookup returns CDR1 SGHRS and CDR2 YFSETQ.

A word on this clone: The same CDR3 is also encoded by other DNA sequences in this sample. This sequence joins TRBV5-1 and TRBJ2-7, with D possibly TRBD1 on 6 matching bases. The CDR3 totals 12 residues. Germline CDR1 is SGHRS and CDR2 is YFSETQ. V lost 0 bases, J lost 5 bases, and 6 bases lay in between. CDR3 DNA: TGCGCCAGCAGCTTGGACAGGGACGAGCAGTACTTC. It encodes CASSLDRDEQYF.

The genes are TRBV7-8 and TRBJ2-3; 9 nucleotides align to TRBD1. Germline CDR1 is SGHVS and CDR2 is FQNEAQ. CDR3 length: 15 residues. J was trimmed by 3 bases and V by 4 bases; bases with no gene match: 5. CDR3 in amino acids: CASSSWGQGTDTQYF. The CDR3 bases are TGTGCCAGCAGCTCATGGGGACAGGGTACAGATACGCAGTATTTT. Drawing the rest from reference TRBV7-8 and TRBJ2-3, the complete variable domain is GAGVSQSPRYKVAKRGQDVALRCDPISGHVSLFWYQQALGQGPEFLTYFQNEAQLDKSGLPSDRFFAERPEGSVSTLKIQRTQQEDSAVYLCASSSWGQGTDTQYFGPGTRLTVL.

V gene TRBV24-1 combines with J gene TRBJ2-2; no definite D call. The CDR3 is made up of 15 amino acids. Trimming removed 3 bases from V and 8 bases from J, with 15 bases in between. Per germline, CDR1 KGHDR and CDR2 SFDVKD. In DNA form, the CDR3 reads TGTGCCACCAGTGATAACCTGGGCCCAATGGGGGAGCTGTTTTTT. It specifies CATSDNLGPMGELFF.

The chain has TRBV18 and TRBJ1-5, with 7 bases fitting TRBD1. Germline CDR1 KGHSH, CDR2 LQKENI. The ends lost 5 bases at V and 7 bases at J; junction bases unmatched: 8. The CDR3 has 14 amino acids. CDR3 in amino acids: CASSGTGVAQPQHF. In DNA form, the CDR3 reads TGTGCCAGCTCAGGCACAGGGGTGGCCCAGCCCCAGCATTTT.

The V gene is TRBV14, the J gene TRBJ1-6; TRBD1 agrees at 8 bases. The V gene's germline CDR1 is SGHDN and CDR2 FVKESK. The V gene end was trimmed by 4 bases and the J gene end by 7 bases; junction bases not matched to a gene: 6. CDR3 length: 15 amino acids. CDR3 sequence: CASSLRTGRNSPLHF. The CDR3 nucleotides read TGTGCCAGCAGCCTCCGGACAGGGCGAAATTCACCCCTCCACTTT.

The J gene is TRBJ2-3, the V gene TRBV30; 7 bases match TRBD1. The germline gives CDR1 GTSNPN, CDR2 SVGIG (reference sequence). V lost 3 bases, J lost 5 bases, and 8 bases stayed unmatched. The CDR3 is made up of 14 amino acids. The CDR3 DNA reads TGTGCCTGGAGGGGAAAGGGGGCGCAAGATACGCAGTATTTT. Its protein product is CAWRGKGAQDTQYF.

The rearrangement uses TRBV4-3 and TRBJ2-2; D is ambiguous. The CDR3 is 15 residues long. Trimming stripped 0 bases from V and 6 bases from J, with 11 bases between. From germline, CDR1 is LGHNA and CDR2 YSLEER. CDR3 coding DNA: TGCGCCAGCAGCCAAGATCCCCCCCTCGCCGGGGAGCTGTTTTTT. Encoded protein: CASSQDPPLAGELFF.

V and J are TRBV3-1 (or the pseudogene TRBV3-2) and TRBJ1-5; D call uncertain. The germline V and J ends were trimmed by 0 bases and 5 bases, with 11 bases remaining between them. CDR1 is LGHDT and CDR2 is YNNKEL in the germline V gene (reference sequence). This CDR3 comprises 15 residues. CDR3 protein: CASSQDPRVDQPQHF. CDR3 nucleotides: TGTGCCAGCAGCCAAGATCCCCGGGTGGATCAGCCCCAGCATTTT.

The chain uses TRBV2 and TRBJ1-2; no definite D call. Trimming removed 3 bases at V and 5 bases at J, with 13 bases between. The germline V gene encodes CDR1 SNHLY and CDR2 FYNNEI. The CDR3 runs 14 residues. CDR3 sequence (DNA): TGTGCCAGCAGTGACGGGGTCCTTTGGTATGGCTACACCTTC. This codes for CASSDGVLWYGYTF.

The chain carries TRBV6-5 and TRBJ1-3; D unclear. The CDR3 contains 14 residues. CDR1 is MNHEY and CDR2 is SVGAGI in the germline V gene. Trimming removed 8 bases from V and 0 bases from J, with 11 bases in between. CDR3 bases: TGTGCCAGCGGACCTGGGAGCTCTGGAAACACCATATATTTT. Protein product: CASGPGSSGNTIYF.

The chain employs TRBV29-1 and TRBJ1-1; possibly TRBD1 for D (6 bases). The CDR3 runs 13 residues. V dropped 0 bases and J dropped 8 bases, with 13 bases sitting between them. CDR1 SQVTM and CDR2 ANQGSEA come from the germline V gene. The CDR3 DNA reads TGCAGCGTTGAAGATCGAAGGGGGGGCGAAGCTTTCTTT. It is translated as CSVEDRRGGEAFF.

The chain carries TRBV6-5 and TRBJ1-1; D is uncertain. V gave up 6 bases and J gave up 0 bases, with 11 bases separating them. This CDR3 has 14 residues. CDR1 and CDR2 (germline): MNHEY, SVGAGI. CDR3 in DNA: TGTGCCAGCAGGACGGGGAGCGTGAACACTGAAGCTTTCTTT. Amino acid sequence: CASRTGSVNTEAFF.

The CDR3 protein is CASSPPGGYNYGYTF. The CDR3 region has the DNA TGTGCCAGCTCACCACCAGGGGGTTATAACTATGGCTACACCTTC. The chain carries TRBV18 and TRBJ1-2; weak D call: TRBD1 (6 bases). Per germline, CDR1 KGHSH and CDR2 LQKENI. The V and J ends lost 0 bases and 1 base respectively, with 9 bases between them. The CDR3 is 15 residues long.

A single count supports this clone. This chain connects TRBV18 to TRBJ2-5; 7 bases agree with TRBD2. The CDR3 has 18 residues. The V and J ends lost 1 base and 3 bases, in that order; junction bases with no gene match: 14. From germline, CDR1 is KGHSH and CDR2 LQKENI. CDR3 DNA sequence: TGTGCCAGCTCACCACTACCCCGGGGTATGGCGGGGGAAGAGACCCAGTACTTC. This sequence encodes CASSPLPRGMAGEETQYF.

The table lists this clone with a few counts. The chain couples TRBV10-3 to TRBJ1-1; the D is unclear. Germline-derived CDR1 and CDR2 are ENHRY and SYGVKD. Trimming cost V 6 bases and J 5 bases, with 13 bases left between them. The CDR3 runs 13 residues. This CDR3 reads CAISLGSGTEAFF. The CDR3 DNA is TGTGCCATCAGCTTGGGGTCGGGGACTGAAGCTTTCTTT.

The chain links TRBV6-2 or TRBV6-3 to TRBJ2-5, with TRBD1 matching over 9 bases. Unmatched junction bases numbered 3, after V lost 5 bases and J lost 2 bases. This CDR3 spans 14 amino acids. CDR1 MNHEY and CDR2 SVGEGT come from the germline V gene. This chain's CDR3 is CASSDDRGQETQYF. Here the CDR3 DNA reads TGTGCCAGCAGTGACGACAGGGGGCAAGAGACCCAGTACTTC.

This chain connects TRBV9 to TRBJ2-2; possible D gene TRBD1, 6 bases. The CDR3 runs 16 residues. CDR1 and CDR2 from the germline V gene are SGDLS and YYNGEE. V was cut by 0 bases and J by 0 bases, with 9 bases left in between. DNA of the CDR3: TGTGCCAGCAGCGTAGGGGCAGGGGCGAACACCGGGGAGCTGTTTTTT. This sequence encodes CASSVGAGANTGELFF.

The chain couples TRBV5-1 to TRBJ2-3; the D gene is possibly TRBD2 (5 bases). This CDR3 is 13 amino acids long. The V and J ends lost 0 bases and 4 bases respectively, with 6 bases between them. CDR1 and CDR2 from the germline V gene are SGHRS and YFSETQ. CDR3 sequence (DNA): TGCGCCAGCAGCTTGGCCGGGGCAGATACGCAGTATTTT. Protein: CASSLAGADTQYF.

This rearrangement joins TRBV11-1 to TRBJ2-2; no firm D call. The CDR3 runs to 13 residues. V dropped 3 bases and J dropped 5 bases, with 7 bases sitting between them. Germline loops: CDR1 SGHAT, CDR2 FQDESV (reference sequence). Written as DNA, the CDR3 is TGTGCCAGCAGCTTGGCCGCAACCGGGGAGCTGTTTTTT. As protein: CASSLAATGELFF.